This T cell receptor beta chain comes out of a study of T cell changes during pregnancy in multiple sclerosis (dated by TCRdb to the late 2010s). For the wider study: Changes in the T cell repertoire over the course of pregnancy were examined in this study in women with multiple sclerosis.

Receptors were amplified or captured by the immunoSEQ multiplex PCR assay. TCRdb carries this immuneACCESS record with in-frame sequences only. Its versions omit some clonotypes, under half of them owing to an unresolved V gene in the studies checked, with the rest unexplained. This sample is represented by 40,000 to 55,000 clones; roughly 92% of them were singletons. Clones ranked in the top ten supply 0.6% to 0.85% of the sample. The CDR3 has 16 amino acids, counting the end cysteine and phenylalanine. Only CDR3 DNA is held: 48 bases, read in frame from base 1. For this chain, trimming is 2 bases at the V end and 1 base at the J end, and the number of junction bases without a gene match is 7. For CDR1 and CDR2, the germline V gene (reference sequence) lists MNHEY and SMNVEV. Details on this clone: Its antigen is currently not known. There are no base qualities to consult, and no much larger clone falls within one base.

Here the sequenced sample was CD4+ T cells from peripheral blood mononuclear cells, taken in the third trimester of pregnancy. The V gene is TRBV27 and the J gene is TRBJ2-5, and TRBD2 matches 7 of the central bases. This TCR was sampled from a female donor with multiple sclerosis, enrolled in a pregnancy study. CDR3 region: CASSLLRGYSQETQYF. The sequence in DNA is TGTGCCAGCAGTTTACTGCGGGGGTATTCCCAAGAGACCCAGTACTTC.